The 5 T cell receptor beta chains reported below all come from one sample, sequenced in a study of blood T cell repertoires in COVID-19. Method: immunoSEQ multiplex PCR; TCRdb's copy keeps in-frame clones and lacks some. The table records roughly 380,000 clones, roughly 87% of them present only once. The source material was PBMCs or T cells enriched from blood (not recorded which). These receptors were obtained from a woman aged 30 to 39 who had recovered from COVID-19.

This chain connects TRBV27 to TRBJ1-2; D gene unclear. The V and J ends lost 3 bases and 0 bases respectively, with 14 bases between them. The CDR3 runs to 16 residues. From germline, CDR1 is MNHEY and CDR2 SMNVEV (reference sequence). This chain's CDR3 is CASSFVAGIPNYGYTF. DNA of the CDR3: TGTGCCAGCAGTTTCGTGGCAGGAATCCCTAACTATGGCTACACCTTC.

V gene TRBV20-1 combines with J gene TRBJ1-1; D is unresolved. Germline V gives CDR1 DFQATT, CDR2 SNEGSKA (reference sequence). The ends were cut back, 4 bases at V and 7 bases at J, with 10 bases in the middle. The CDR3 is 11 residues long. In nucleotides, the CDR3 is TGCAGTGCTATCGAACAAATTGAAGCTTTCTTT. Encoded protein: CSAIEQIEAFF.

The genes are TRBV19 and TRBJ2-6; no clear D gene. V was clipped by 3 bases and J by 3 bases, with 18 bases between them. The length of the CDR3 is 18 residues. Germline CDR1 is LNHDA and CDR2 is SQIVND (reference sequence). CDR3 in amino acids: CASSIALSSISGANVLTF. As DNA, the CDR3 is TGTGCCAGTAGTATCGCTCTATCCTCCATTAGTGGGGCCAACGTCCTGACTTTC.

The chain joins TRBV27 to TRBJ1-5; TRBD1 matches 8 bases. Unmatched junction bases numbered 4, after V lost 5 bases and J lost 4 bases. CDR3 length equals 14 residues. The germline V gene has CDR1 MNHEY and CDR2 SMNVEV (reference sequence). CDR3 bases: TGTGCCAGCAGTCCGGGACAGGTTAATCAGCCCCAGCATTTT. It specifies CASSPGQVNQPQHF.

The chain uses TRBV27 and TRBJ1-5; the D gene is possibly TRBD1 (5 bases). The CDR3 consists of 15 residues. Trimming removed 2 bases at V and 1 base at J, with 9 bases between. Germline assignment: CDR1 MNHEY and CDR2 SMNVEV (reference sequence). CDR3 region: CASSLLDRSNQPQHF. The CDR3, as DNA: TGTGCCAGCAGTTTACTCGACAGAAGCAATCAGCCCCAGCATTTT.